The clone carrying this T cell receptor (beta chain) appeared many times. TCRdb itself ran the RT-PCR reads through MiXCR, one entry per CDR3 protein. Here the sample spans around 700,000 distinct CDR3 sequences, around 14% being singletons. The sequence came from a female donor in good health, serving as a healthy control. Material for sequencing was memory CD4+ T cells from blood.

CDR3: CASSYRTSTEAFF. DNA for the CDR3: TGTGCCAGCAGTTACAGGACCAGCACTGAAGCTTTCTTT. V usage is TRBV6-5 and J usage is TRBJ1-1; D is unresolved. Germline V CDR1 and CDR2: MNHEY, SVGAGI. CDR3 size: 13 residues. V was pared by 2 bases and J by 4 bases, with 8 bases between.